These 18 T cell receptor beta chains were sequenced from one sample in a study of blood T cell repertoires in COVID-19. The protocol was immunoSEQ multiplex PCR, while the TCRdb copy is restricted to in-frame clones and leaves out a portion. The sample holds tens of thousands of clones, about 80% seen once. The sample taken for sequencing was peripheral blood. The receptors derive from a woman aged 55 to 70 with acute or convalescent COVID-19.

The CDR3 region is CASSLEQSSYEQYF. The CDR3 bases are TGTGCCAGCAGCTTAGAACAGTCCTCCTACGAGCAGTACTTC. The chain carries TRBV7-2 and TRBJ2-7, with D uncertain. V shed 1 base and J shed 0 bases, with 7 bases lying between them. Germline assignment: CDR1 SGHTA and CDR2 FQGNSA. The CDR3 contains 14 residues.

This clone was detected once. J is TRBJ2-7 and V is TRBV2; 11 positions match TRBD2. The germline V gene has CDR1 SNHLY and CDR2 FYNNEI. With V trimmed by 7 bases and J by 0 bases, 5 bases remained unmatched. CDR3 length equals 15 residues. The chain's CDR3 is CASTPSGGPSYEQYF. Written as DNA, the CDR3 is TGTGCCAGCACCCCTAGCGGGGGGCCCTCCTACGAGCAGTACTTC.

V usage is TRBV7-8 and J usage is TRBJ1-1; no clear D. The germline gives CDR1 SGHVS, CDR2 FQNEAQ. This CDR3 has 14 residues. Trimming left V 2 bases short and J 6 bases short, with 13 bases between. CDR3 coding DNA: TGTGCCAGCAGCTTAAGGGAGGGTATCGCTGAAGCTTTCTTT. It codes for CASSLREGIAEAFF.

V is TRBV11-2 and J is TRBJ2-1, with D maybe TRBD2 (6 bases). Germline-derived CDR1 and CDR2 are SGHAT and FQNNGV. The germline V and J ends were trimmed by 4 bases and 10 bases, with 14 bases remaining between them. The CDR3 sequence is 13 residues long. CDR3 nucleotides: TGTGCCAGCAGCTGGCCCTACGGGAGCGAGCAGTTCTTC. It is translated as CASSWPYGSEQFF. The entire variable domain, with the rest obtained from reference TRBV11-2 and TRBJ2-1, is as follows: EAGVAQSPRYKIIEKRQSVAFWCNPISGHATLYWYQQILGQGPKLLIQFQNNGVVDDSQLPKDRFSAERLKGVDSTLKIQPAKLEDSAVYLCASSWPYGSEQFFGPGTRLTVL.

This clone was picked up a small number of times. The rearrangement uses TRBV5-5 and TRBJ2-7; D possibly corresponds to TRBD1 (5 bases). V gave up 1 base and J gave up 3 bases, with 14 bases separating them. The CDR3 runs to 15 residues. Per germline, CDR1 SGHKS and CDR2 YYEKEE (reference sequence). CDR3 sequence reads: CASSLRVGAIYEQYF. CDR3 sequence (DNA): TGTGCCAGCAGCTTGAGGGTAGGGGCTATCTACGAGCAGTACTTC.

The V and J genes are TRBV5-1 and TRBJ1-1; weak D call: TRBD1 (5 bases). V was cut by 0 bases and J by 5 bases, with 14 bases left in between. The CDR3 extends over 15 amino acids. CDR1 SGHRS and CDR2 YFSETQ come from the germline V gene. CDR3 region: CASSLALTGGTEAFF. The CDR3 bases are TGCGCCAGCAGCTTGGCTCTTACGGGGGGGACTGAAGCTTTCTTT.

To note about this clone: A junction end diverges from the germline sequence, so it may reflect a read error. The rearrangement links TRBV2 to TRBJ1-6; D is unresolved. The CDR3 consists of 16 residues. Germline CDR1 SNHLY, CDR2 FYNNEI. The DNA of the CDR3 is TGTGCCAGCAGTGAAGCCAACCCGGGATATAGTTCACCCCTCCACTTT. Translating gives CASSEANPGYSSPLHF.

Here the CDR3 reads CASSLGTARTDTQYF. CDR3 in DNA: TGCGCCAGCAGCTTAGGGACAGCACGCACAGATACGCAGTATTTT. The V and J genes are TRBV5-1 and TRBJ2-3; TRBD1 agrees at 7 bases. After removal of 2 bases from V and 1 base from J, the junction contained 4 bases not matched to a gene. This CDR3 has 15 amino acids. In germline, CDR1 is SGHRS, CDR2 YFSETQ.

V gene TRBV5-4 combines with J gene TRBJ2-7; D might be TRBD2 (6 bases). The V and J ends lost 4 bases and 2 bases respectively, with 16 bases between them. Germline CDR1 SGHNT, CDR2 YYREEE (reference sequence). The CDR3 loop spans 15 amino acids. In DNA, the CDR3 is TGTGCCAGCAGCCAAAAGGGACTTCCCACCTACGAGCAGTACTTC. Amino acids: CASSQKGLPTYEQYF.

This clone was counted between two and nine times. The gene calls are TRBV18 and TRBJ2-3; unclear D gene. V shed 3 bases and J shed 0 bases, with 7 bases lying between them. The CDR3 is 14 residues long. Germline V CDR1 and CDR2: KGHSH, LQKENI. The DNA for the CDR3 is TGTGCCAGCTCACCCCAGCGTAGCACAGATACGCAGTATTTT. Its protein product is CASSPQRSTDTQYF.

Here the CDR3 DNA reads TGTGCCAGCTCACCCGGGAGGGGGGCCTATGGCTACACCTTC. It codes for CASSPGRGAYGYTF. The V gene is TRBV18, the J gene TRBJ1-2; perhaps TRBD1 as D (6 bases). The CDR3 totals 14 residues. Trimming pared 3 bases from V and 4 bases from J, leaving 12 bases between. The V gene's germline CDR1 is KGHSH and CDR2 LQKENI.

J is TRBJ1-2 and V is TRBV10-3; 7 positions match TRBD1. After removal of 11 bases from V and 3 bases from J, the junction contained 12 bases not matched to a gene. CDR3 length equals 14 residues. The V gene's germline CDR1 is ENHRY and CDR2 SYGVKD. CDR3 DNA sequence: TGTGCCGACAGGGCGGAGGAGGGGGACTATGGCTACACCTTC. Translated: CADRAEEGDYGYTF.

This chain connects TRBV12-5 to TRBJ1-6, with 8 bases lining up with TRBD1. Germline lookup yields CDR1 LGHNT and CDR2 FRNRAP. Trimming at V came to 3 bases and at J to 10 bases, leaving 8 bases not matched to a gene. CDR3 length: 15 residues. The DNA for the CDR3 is TGTGCTAGTGGTTTAGGACAGGGCGATGGATCACCCCTCCACTTT. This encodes CASGLGQGDGSPLHF.

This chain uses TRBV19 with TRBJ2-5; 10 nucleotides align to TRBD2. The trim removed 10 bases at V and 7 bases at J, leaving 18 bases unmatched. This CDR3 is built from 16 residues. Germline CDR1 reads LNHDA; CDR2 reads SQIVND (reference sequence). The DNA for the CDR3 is TGTGCCACGGCAGGGGATAGCGGGGGGTCCCGGGGGACCCAGTACTTC. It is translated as CATAGDSGGSRGTQYF.

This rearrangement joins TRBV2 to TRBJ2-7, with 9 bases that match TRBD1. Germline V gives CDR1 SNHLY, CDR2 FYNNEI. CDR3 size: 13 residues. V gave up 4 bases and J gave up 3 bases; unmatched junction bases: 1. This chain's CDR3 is CASSGTGDYEQYF. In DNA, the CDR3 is TGTGCCAGCAGTGGGACAGGGGACTACGAGCAGTACTTC.

The CDR3 nucleotides read TGTGCCAGCAGCTTAGGGACAGCCACCCCGTTTAACTATGGCTACACCTTC. This translates into CASSLGTATPFNYGYTF. The rearrangement links TRBV7-9 to TRBJ1-2, with a tentative D call TRBD1 (6 bases). V lost 1 base to trimming and J lost 1 base, with 16 bases between them. The CDR3 has 17 residues. Germline V gene sequence: CDR1 SEHNR, CDR2 FQNEAQ (reference sequence).

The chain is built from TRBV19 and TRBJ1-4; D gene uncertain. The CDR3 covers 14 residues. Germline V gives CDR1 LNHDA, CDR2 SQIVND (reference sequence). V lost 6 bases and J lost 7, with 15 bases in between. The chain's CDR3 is CASSGRVWSEKLFF. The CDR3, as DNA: TGTGCCAGTAGCGGGCGGGTCTGGAGTGAAAAACTGTTTTTT.

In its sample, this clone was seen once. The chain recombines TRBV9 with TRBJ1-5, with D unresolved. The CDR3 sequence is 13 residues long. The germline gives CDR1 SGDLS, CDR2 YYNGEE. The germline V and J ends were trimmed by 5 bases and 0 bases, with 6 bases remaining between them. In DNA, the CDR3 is TGTGCCAGCAGTCCAGATAGCAATCAGCCCCAGCATTTT. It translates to CASSPDSNQPQHF.